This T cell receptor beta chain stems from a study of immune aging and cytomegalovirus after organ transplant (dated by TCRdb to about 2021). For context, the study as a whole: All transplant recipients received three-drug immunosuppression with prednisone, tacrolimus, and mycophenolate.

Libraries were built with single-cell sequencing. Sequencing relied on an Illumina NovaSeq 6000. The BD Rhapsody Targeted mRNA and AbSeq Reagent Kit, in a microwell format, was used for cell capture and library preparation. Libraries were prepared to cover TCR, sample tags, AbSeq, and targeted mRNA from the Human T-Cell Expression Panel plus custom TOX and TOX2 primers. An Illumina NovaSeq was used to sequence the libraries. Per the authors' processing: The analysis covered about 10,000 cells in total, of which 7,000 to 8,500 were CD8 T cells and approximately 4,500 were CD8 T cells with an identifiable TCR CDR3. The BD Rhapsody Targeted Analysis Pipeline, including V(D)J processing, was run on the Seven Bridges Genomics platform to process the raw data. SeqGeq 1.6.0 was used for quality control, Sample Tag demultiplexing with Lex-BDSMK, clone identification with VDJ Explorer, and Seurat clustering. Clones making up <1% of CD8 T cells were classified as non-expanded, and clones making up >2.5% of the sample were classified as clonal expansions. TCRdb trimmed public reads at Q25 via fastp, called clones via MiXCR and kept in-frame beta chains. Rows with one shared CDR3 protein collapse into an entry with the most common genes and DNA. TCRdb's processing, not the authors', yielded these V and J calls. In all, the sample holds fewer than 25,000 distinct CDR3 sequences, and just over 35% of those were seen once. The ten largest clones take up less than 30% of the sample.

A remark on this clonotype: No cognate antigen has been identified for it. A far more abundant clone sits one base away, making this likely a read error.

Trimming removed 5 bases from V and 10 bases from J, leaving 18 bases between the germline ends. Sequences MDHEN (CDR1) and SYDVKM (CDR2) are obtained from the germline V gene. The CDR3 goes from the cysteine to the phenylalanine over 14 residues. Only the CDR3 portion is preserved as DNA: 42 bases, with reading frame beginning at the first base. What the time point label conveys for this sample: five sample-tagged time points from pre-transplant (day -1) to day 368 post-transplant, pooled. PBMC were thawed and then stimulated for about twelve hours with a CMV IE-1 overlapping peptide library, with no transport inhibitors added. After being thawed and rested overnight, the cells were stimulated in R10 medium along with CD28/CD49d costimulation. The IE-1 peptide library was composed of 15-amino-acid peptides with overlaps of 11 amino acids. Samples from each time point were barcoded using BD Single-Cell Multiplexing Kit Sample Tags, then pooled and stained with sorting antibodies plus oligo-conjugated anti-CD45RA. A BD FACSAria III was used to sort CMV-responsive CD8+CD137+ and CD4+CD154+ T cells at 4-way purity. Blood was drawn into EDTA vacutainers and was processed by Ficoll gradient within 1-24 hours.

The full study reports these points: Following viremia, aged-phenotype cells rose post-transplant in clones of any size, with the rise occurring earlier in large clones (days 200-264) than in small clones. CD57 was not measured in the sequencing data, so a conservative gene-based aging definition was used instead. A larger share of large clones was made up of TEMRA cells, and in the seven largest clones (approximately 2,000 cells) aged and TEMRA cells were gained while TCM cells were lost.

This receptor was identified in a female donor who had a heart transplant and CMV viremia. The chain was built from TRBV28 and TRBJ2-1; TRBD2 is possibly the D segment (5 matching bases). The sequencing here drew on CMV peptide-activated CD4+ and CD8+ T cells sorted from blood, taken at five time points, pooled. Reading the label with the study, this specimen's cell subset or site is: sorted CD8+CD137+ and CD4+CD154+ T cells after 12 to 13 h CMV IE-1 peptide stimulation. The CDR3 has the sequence CASSKAVSSYEQFF. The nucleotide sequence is TGTGCCAGCAGTAAAGCGGTTAGCTCCTACGAGCAGTTCTTC.